This T cell receptor beta chain is drawn from a study of beta chain features in type 1 diabetes. Study in general: The samples had more than 95 million sorted cells examined in all. Whole-study results and caveats: No resolution was reached here on whether HLA type influences TCRB rearrangement. Within patients, naive, central memory and Treg TCRB repertoires seemed more similar than within healthy donors. Shortening of TCRB CDR3s, moderate but significant, appeared in all four CD4+ subsets of Type 1 diabetes patients.

Germline V CDR1 and CDR2: SNHLY, FYNNEI. The V gene lost 5 bases and the J gene lost 10 bases, with 14 bases spanning the gap. The CDR3 consists of 12 residues. In regard to this clone: The antigen is unknown.

Expressed TCRB transcripts were sequenced after all isolated RNA was converted to cDNA. Repertoires were generated with immunoSEQ multiplex PCR, while TCRdb's copy carries only in-frame clones and drops some. The data hold roughly 700,000 clones, with roughly 13% observed a single time. The specimen sequenced was naive CD4+ T cells from blood. This rearrangement joins TRBV2 to TRBJ2-5; D unresolved. This TCR was recovered from a man aged 18 to 35 with type 1 diabetes. CDR3 in amino acids: CASSNDRPDQYF. The CDR3, as DNA: TGTGCCAGCAGTAACGACCGACCCGACCAGTACTTC. Combining the CDR3 with reference TRBV2 and TRBJ2-5 gives the whole variable domain EPEVTQTPSHQVTQMGQEVILRCVPISNHLYFYWYRQILGQKVEFLVSFYNNEISEKSEIFDDQFSVERPDGSNFTLKIRSTKLEDSAMYFCASSNDRPDQYFGPGTRLLVL.